The next 25 T cell receptor beta chains were all read from a single sample in a study. TCRdb passed the RT-PCR reads through MiXCR, listing each CDR3 protein once. The data contain almost 700,000 distinct CDR3 sequences, 11% to 15% of them seen just once; the ten biggest clones take up roughly 3.9%. The sample comprised memory CD4+ T cells from blood. The receptors stem from a female donor in good health, serving as a healthy control.

This sequence joins TRBV7-6 and TRBJ1-3; no clear D gene. CDR3 length equals 13 residues. Trimming removed 5 bases at V and 7 bases at J, with 12 bases between. Germline V CDR1 and CDR2: SGHVS, FNYEAQ. The CDR3 DNA follows: TGTGCCAGCAGCCCCCGTGTCCAGAACACCATATATTTT. Translating it yields CASSPRVQNTIYF.

This clonotype was observed a handful of times. J is TRBJ2-2 and V is TRBV5-1; 11 bases agree with TRBD2. This CDR3 has 16 residues. J was trimmed by 4 bases and V by 7 bases; bases with no gene match: 9. Germline loops: CDR1 SGHRS, CDR2 YFSETQ. CDR3 nucleotides: TGCGCCAGCCATACCGGGACTAGCGGATTCACCGGGGAGCTGTTTTTT. This translates into CASHTGTSGFTGELFF.

This rearrangement joins TRBV9 to TRBJ2-2; 11 bases match TRBD2. The CDR3 contains 14 residues. After removal of 5 bases from V and 7 bases from J, the junction contained 4 bases not matched to a gene. Germline V gene sequence: CDR1 SGDLS, CDR2 YYNGEE. In nucleotides, the CDR3 is TGTGCCAGCAGGTACGGGACTAGCGGCGGGGAGCTGTTTTTT. Protein product: CASRYGTSGGELFF.

On this clonotype: A read error may explain this, as a much larger clone is one base away. J is TRBJ1-4 and V is TRBV29-1; D not resolved. The CDR3 totals 11 residues. Germline CDR1 reads SQVTM; CDR2 reads ANQGSEA. DNA of the CDR3: TGCAGCGTTGGGGGAGGTGAAAATCTGTTTTTT. It encodes CSVGGGENLFF.

This clonotype appeared many times. V gene TRBV7-2 combines with J gene TRBJ2-5; the match to TRBD2 covers 8 bases. The CDR3 has 15 amino acids. J gave up 4 bases and V 3 bases, and 7 bases lay outside the gene matches. Germline assignment: CDR1 SGHTA and CDR2 FQGNSA. As DNA, the CDR3 is TGTGCCAGCAGCTTTATGACGGGAGGGGGAGAGACCCAGTACTTC. Residues: CASSFMTGGGETQYF.

The chain employs TRBV12-3 or TRBV12-4 and TRBJ1-2, with D perhaps TRBD1 (6 bases). The V and J ends lost 5 bases and 4 bases respectively, with 14 bases between them. The CDR3 is 14 amino acids. Here the CDR3 DNA reads TGTGCCAGCAGTGAGAACAGGGCCCCCTATGGCTACACCTTC. It encodes CASSENRAPYGYTF.

This clonotype was observed many times. J is TRBJ2-5 and V is TRBV4-3; no firm D call. The length of the CDR3 is 14 residues. Trimming shortened V by 0 bases and J by 2 bases, and 7 bases separated the two germline ends. The germline V gene has CDR1 LGHNA and CDR2 YSLEER. This chain's CDR3 is CASSQDYSQETQYF. The CDR3 DNA reads as TGCGCCAGCAGCCAAGATTACTCTCAAGAGACCCAGTACTTC.

This clonotype was detected many times. The chain employs TRBV7-2 and TRBJ2-7; possibly TRBD2 for D (6 bases). Germline values: CDR1 SGHTA, CDR2 FQGNSA. The germline V and J ends were trimmed by 5 bases and 5 bases, with 10 bases remaining between them. The CDR3 extends over 12 amino acids. The CDR3 DNA follows: TGTGCCAGCAGCCCGGAGGGCAACGAGCAGTACTTC. Translation gives CASSPEGNEQYF.

This clonotype has more than one count but fewer than ten. The rearrangement joins TRBV7-7 to TRBJ2-6; 10 bases are a match to TRBD2. Germline V gene data show CDR1 as SSHAT and CDR2 as FNYEAQ (reference sequence). The length of the CDR3 is 16 residues. Unmatched junction bases numbered 3, after V lost 5 bases and J lost 2 bases. The CDR3 is CASSPLAGAGANVLTF. CDR3 DNA sequence: TGTGCCAGCAGCCCTCTAGCGGGAGCTGGGGCCAACGTCCTGACTTTC.

This clonotype appeared many times. The J gene is TRBJ2-7, the V gene TRBV4-1; D may match TRBD1 or TRBD2 (5 bases each). This CDR3 has 17 residues. V lost 1 base and J 5 bases, leaving 21 bases between the germline ends. In germline, CDR1 is MGHRA, CDR2 YSYEKL. The CDR3 is CASSQVLSATRGDEQYF. The CDR3 nucleotides are TGCGCCAGCAGCCAAGTACTTTCGGCCACTAGGGGAGACGAGCAGTACTTC.

In its sample, this clonotype was seen a few times. The genes are TRBV29-1 and TRBJ2-5; 11 bases agree with TRBD2. The CDR3 length is 13 residues. Germline CDR1 reads SQVTM; CDR2 reads ANQGSEA. V was pared by 6 bases and J by 5 bases, with 5 bases of the junction left unmatched. The CDR3 protein is CSVATSGEETQYF. The CDR3, as DNA: TGCAGCGTCGCGACTAGCGGGGAGGAGACCCAGTACTTC.

The chain joins TRBV6-2 or TRBV6-3 to TRBJ2-7, with D possibly TRBD1 on 6 matching bases. There are 17 residues in the CDR3. The ends were cut back, 2 bases at V and 3 bases at J, with 20 bases in the middle. Germline V gives CDR1 MNHEY, CDR2 SVGEGT. DNA for the CDR3: TGTGCCAGCAGTTACCTAATCCAGGGGCCAGGTCTCTACGAGCAGTACTTC. This codes for CASSYLIQGPGLYEQYF.

The rearrangement uses TRBV12-3 or TRBV12-4 and TRBJ1-6, with TRBD1 identical over 10 bases. This CDR3 has 14 amino acids. With V trimmed by 5 bases and J by 9 bases, 4 bases remained unmatched. The CDR3 nucleotides read TGTGCCAGCAGTCGGACAGGGGGAAGTTCACCCCTCCACTTT. Translation gives CASSRTGGSSPLHF.

This clonotype was picked up many times. The rearrangement links TRBV5-1 to TRBJ2-5; no reliable D call. The CDR3 sequence is 14 residues long. V lost 4 bases to trimming and J lost 4 bases, with 14 bases between them. From germline, CDR1 is SGHRS and CDR2 YFSETQ. This CDR3 reads CASSPEVTGETQYF. The CDR3 bases are TGCGCCAGCAGCCCCGAGGTCACGGGAGAGACCCAGTACTTC.

This clonotype was recorded a few times. The chain carries TRBV7-2 and TRBJ2-3; 10 nucleotides align to TRBD1. This CDR3 spans 15 amino acids. The V segment lost 4 bases and the J segment 5 bases; nucleotides outside the gene matches: 6. Per germline, CDR1 SGHTA and CDR2 FQGNSA. In DNA, the CDR3 is TGTGCCAGCAGCTCCCGACAGGGGGCGCGAGATACGCAGTATTTT. Translation: CASSSRQGARDTQYF. The full variable domain, in which reference TRBV7-2 and TRBJ2-3 provide the parts outside the CDR3, is GAGVSQSPSNKVTEKGKDVELRCDPISGHTALYWYRQSLGQGLEFLIYFQGNSAPDKSGLPSDRFSAERTGGSVSTLTIQRTQQEDSAVYLCASSSRQGARDTQYFGPGTRLTVL.

The rearrangement uses TRBV5-1 and TRBJ2-5, with 7 bases that match TRBD2. Germline values: CDR1 SGHRS, CDR2 YFSETQ. The trim removed 0 bases at V and 2 bases at J, leaving 4 bases unmatched. CDR3 length: 15 amino acids. CDR3 protein: CASSLVAGRQETQYF. The CDR3 region has the DNA TGCGCCAGCAGCTTGGTAGCGGGCCGACAAGAGACCCAGTACTTC. The full variable domain, with the rest looked up from reference TRBV5-1 and TRBJ2-5, is KAGVTQTPRYLIKTRGQQVTLSCSPISGHRSVSWYQQTPGQGLQFLFEYFSETQRNKGNFPGRFSGRQFSNSRSEMNVSTLELGDSALYLCASSLVAGRQETQYFGPGTRLLVL.

This chain links TRBV6-4 with TRBJ1-5; D perhaps matches TRBD1 (5 bases). This CDR3 is 16 amino acids long. Germline CDR1 reads MRHNA; CDR2 reads SNTAGT. V was pared by 2 bases and J by 3 bases, with 14 bases between. CDR3 sequence reads: CASSDKGDSDNQPQHF. In nucleotides, the CDR3 is TGTGCCAGCAGTGACAAAGGAGACAGTGACAATCAGCCCCAGCATTTT.

The table lists this clonotype with a few counts. V and J are TRBV20-1 and TRBJ1-1, with D possibly matching TRBD1 (6 bases). CDR1 is DFQATT and CDR2 is SNEGSKA in the germline V gene (reference sequence). The CDR3 has 13 amino acids. Trimming removed 6 bases from V and 5 bases from J, with 16 bases in between. The CDR3 DNA reads as TGCAGTGCCATTTTGGCAGGGGAGACTGAAGCTTTCTTT. Translated: CSAILAGETEAFF.

In this sample, this clonotype turned up many times. A junction boundary mismatches the germline segment, possibly from a read error. V usage is TRBV7-9 and J usage is TRBJ2-3; possible D gene TRBD2, 7 bases. There are 13 residues in the CDR3. Germline V gives CDR1 SEHNR, CDR2 FQNEAQ (reference sequence). For the CDR3, the DNA is TGTGCCAGCAGCTTAGCGGAGGGGGGGCCGTCACATTTT. Its protein is CASSLAEGGPSHF.

This chain connects TRBV24-1 to TRBJ2-1, with D tentatively TRBD2 (7 bases). The CDR3 loop spans 19 amino acids. Germline lookup yields CDR1 KGHDR and CDR2 SFDVKD. V was shortened by 4 bases and J by 0 bases, with 21 bases between the two germline ends. This CDR3 is CATSEGGGTRGSSYNEQFF. The DNA for the CDR3 is TGTGCCACCAGTGAGGGGGGGGGCACGCGGGGGAGCTCCTACAATGAGCAGTTCTTC.

In its sample, this clonotype was seen many times. The V and J genes are TRBV28 and TRBJ2-3; 7 bases are shared with TRBD2. V lost 6 bases to trimming and J lost 3 bases; unmatched junction nucleotides: 12. From germline, CDR1 is MDHEN and CDR2 SYDVKM. CDR3 length equals 16 residues. DNA for the CDR3: TGTGCCAGCAGCCCCGGCGGCGGGAGAGGTACAGATACGCAGTATTTT. Protein sequence: CASSPGGGRGTDTQYF.

This clonotype came up a few times. The chain combines TRBV4-1 with TRBJ2-1; D may match TRBD1 or TRBD2 (5 bases each). This CDR3 comprises 15 residues. V gave up 7 bases and J gave up 7 bases, with 20 bases separating them. The germline CDR1 and CDR2 sequences are MGHRA and YSYEKL. As DNA, the CDR3 is TGCGCCAGCACCCTCGGACATAGTGGCGGGAATGAGCAGTTCTTC. It specifies CASTLGHSGGNEQFF.

V gene TRBV5-1 combines with J gene TRBJ2-3; D perhaps matches TRBD2 (6 bases). This CDR3 is 15 amino acids long. V lost 0 bases and J 6 bases, leaving 14 bases between the germline ends. Per the germline V gene, CDR1 is SGHRS and CDR2 is YFSETQ. The CDR3 loop reads CASSLDGSEEDTQYF. The CDR3 DNA is TGCGCCAGCAGCTTGGACGGGAGTGAGGAGGATACGCAGTATTTT.

In this sample, this clonotype turned up a few times. This rearrangement joins TRBV12-3 or TRBV12-4 to TRBJ1-5; TRBD1 matches 8 bases. The CDR3 contains 15 residues. Losses at the gene ends were 7 bases for V and 4 bases for J; bases not matched to a gene: 9. The CDR3: CASKGQGASNQPQHF. CDR3 DNA sequence: TGTGCCAGCAAAGGACAGGGTGCCTCTAATCAGCCCCAGCATTTT.

This clonotype was found many times. The chain couples TRBV7-2 to TRBJ2-1; D remains ambiguous. Germline V lookup: CDR1 SGHTA, CDR2 FQGNSA. The CDR3 length is 16 residues. Between the trimmed V and J ends, which lost 0 bases and 0 bases, there was a span of 9 bases. CDR3 residues: CASSLAPGSSYNEQFF. CDR3 nucleotides: TGTGCCAGCAGCTTAGCTCCCGGCAGCTCCTACAATGAGCAGTTCTTC.